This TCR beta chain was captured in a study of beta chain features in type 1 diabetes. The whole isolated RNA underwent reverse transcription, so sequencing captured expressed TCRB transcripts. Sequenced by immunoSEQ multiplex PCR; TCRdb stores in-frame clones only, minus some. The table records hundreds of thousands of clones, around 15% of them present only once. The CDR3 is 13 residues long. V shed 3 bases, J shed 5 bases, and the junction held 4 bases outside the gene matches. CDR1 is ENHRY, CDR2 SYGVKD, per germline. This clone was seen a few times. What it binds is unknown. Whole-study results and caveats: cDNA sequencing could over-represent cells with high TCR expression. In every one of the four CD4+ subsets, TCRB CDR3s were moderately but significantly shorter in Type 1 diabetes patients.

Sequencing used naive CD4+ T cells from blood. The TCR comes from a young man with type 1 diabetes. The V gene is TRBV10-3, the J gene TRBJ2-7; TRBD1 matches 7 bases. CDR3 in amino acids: CAISDDRVNEQYF. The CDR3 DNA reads TGTGCCATCAGTGATGACAGGGTAAACGAGCAGTACTTC.